The T cell receptor beta chain under discussion was sequenced for a study of blood T cell repertoires in COVID-19. Whole-study context: COVID-19 samples from acute and convalescent phases originated in the United States, Italy and Spain. T cells, B-cell-depleted T cells, or PBMCs supplied cDNA or gDNA.

This clone showed up just once. In the authors' workflow: Amplification from reference gene primers served as the basis for estimated nucleated cell counts. Data came from immunoSEQ multiplex PCR; TCRdb stores just in-frame clones and leaves some out. That table supplies the V and J calls and clone size; D and trimming were determined from the DNA. The sample consists of approximately 150,000 clones, roughly 85% of them appearing once. The sample was peripheral blood. The TCR sequence derives from a man aged 65 to 85 with acute or convalescent COVID-19.

DNA for the CDR3: TGTGCCAGTTCGCCTCTGGACAGCTTCTATGGCTACACCTTC. Translating gives CASSPLDSFYGYTF. The chain carries TRBV19 and TRBJ1-2, with D possibly being TRBD1 (6 bases). The germline V gene encodes CDR1 LNHDA and CDR2 SQIVND (reference sequence). Trimming stripped 8 bases from V and 4 bases from J, with 17 bases between. The CDR3 runs to 14 residues.